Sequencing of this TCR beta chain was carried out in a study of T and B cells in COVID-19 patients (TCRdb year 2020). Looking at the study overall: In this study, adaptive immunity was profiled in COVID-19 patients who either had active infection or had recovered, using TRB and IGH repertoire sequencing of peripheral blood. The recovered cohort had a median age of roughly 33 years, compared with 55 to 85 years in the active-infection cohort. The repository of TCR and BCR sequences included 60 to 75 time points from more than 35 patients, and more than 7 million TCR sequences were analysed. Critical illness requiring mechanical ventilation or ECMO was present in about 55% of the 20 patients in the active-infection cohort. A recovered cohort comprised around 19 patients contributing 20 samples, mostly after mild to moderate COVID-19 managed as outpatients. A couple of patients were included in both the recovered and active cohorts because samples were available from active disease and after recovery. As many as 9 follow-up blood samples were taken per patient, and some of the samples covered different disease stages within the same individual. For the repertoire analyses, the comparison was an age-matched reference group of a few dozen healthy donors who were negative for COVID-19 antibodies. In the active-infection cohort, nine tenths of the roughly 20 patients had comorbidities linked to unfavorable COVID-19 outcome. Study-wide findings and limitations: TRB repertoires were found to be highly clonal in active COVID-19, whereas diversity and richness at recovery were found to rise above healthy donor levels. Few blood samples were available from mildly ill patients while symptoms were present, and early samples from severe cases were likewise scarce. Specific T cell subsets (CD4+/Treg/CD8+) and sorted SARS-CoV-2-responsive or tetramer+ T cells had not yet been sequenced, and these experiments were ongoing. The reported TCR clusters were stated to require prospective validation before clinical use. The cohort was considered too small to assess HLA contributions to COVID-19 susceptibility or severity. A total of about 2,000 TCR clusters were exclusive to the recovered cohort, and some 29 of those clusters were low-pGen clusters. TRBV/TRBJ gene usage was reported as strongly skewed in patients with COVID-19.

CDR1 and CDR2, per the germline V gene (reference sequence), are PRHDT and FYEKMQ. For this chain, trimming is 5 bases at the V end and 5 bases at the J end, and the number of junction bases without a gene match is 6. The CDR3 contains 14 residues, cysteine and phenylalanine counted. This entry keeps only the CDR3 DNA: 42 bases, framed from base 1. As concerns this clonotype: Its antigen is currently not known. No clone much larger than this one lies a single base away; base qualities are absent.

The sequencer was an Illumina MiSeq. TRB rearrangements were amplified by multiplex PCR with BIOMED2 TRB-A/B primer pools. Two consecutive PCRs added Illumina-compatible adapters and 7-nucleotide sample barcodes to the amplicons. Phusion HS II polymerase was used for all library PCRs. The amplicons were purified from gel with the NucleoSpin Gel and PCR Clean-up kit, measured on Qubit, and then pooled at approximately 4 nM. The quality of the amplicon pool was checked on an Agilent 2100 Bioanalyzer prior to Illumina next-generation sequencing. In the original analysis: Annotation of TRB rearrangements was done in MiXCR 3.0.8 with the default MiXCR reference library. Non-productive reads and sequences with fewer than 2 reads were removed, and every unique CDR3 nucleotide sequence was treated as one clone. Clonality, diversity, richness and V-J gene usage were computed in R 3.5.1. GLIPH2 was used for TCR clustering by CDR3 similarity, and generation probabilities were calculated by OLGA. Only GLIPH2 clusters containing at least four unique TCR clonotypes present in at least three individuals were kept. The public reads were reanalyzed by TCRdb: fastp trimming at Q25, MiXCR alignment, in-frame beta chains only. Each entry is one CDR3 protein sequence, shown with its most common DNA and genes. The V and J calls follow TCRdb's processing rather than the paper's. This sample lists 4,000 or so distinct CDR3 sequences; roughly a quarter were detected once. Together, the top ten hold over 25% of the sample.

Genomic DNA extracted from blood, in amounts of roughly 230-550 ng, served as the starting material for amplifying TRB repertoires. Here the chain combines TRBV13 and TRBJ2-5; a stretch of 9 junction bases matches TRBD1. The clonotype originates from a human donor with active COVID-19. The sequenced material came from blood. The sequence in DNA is TGTGCCAGCAGCGGAACAGGGGGCAGGGAGACCCAGTACTTC. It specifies CASSGTGGRETQYF.